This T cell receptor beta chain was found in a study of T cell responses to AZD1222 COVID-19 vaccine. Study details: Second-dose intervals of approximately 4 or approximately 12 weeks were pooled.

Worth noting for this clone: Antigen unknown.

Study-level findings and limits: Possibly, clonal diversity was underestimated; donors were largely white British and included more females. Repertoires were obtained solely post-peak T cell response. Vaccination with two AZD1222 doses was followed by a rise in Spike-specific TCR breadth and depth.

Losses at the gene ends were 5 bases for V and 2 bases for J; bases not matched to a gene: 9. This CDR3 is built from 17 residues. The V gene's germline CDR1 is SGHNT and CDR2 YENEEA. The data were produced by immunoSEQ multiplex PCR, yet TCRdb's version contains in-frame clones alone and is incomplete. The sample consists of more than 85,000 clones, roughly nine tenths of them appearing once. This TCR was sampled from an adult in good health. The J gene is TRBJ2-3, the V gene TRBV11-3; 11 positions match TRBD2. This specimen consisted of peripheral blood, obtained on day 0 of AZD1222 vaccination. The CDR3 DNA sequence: TGTGCCAGCAGCCCGAGGCGTAGCGGGGGGGTCACAGATACGCAGTATTTT. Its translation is CASSPRRSGGVTDTQYF.